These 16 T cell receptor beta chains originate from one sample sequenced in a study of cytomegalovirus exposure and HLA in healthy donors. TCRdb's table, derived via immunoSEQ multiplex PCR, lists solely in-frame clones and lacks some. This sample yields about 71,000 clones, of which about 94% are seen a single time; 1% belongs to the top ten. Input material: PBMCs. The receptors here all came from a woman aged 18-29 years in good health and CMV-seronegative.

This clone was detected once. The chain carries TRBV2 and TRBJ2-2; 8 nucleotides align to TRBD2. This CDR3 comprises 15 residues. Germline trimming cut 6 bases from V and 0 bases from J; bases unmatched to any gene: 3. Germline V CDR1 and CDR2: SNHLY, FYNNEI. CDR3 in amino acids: CASRGGLANTGELFF. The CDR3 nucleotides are TGTGCCAGCAGGGGGGGACTAGCGAACACCGGGGAGCTGTTTTTT.

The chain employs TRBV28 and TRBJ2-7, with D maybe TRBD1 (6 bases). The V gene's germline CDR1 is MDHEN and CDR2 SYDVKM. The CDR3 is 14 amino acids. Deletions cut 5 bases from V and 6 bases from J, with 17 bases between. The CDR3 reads CASSLGTTRTEQYF. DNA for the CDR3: TGTGCCAGCAGTCTAGGGACAACACGGACCGAGCAGTACTTC.

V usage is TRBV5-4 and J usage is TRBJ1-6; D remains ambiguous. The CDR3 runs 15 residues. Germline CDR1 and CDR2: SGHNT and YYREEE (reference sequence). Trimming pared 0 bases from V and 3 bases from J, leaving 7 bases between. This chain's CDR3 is CASSLAADYNSPLHF. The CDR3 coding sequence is TGTGCCAGCAGCTTGGCGGCGGACTATAATTCACCCCTCCACTTT.

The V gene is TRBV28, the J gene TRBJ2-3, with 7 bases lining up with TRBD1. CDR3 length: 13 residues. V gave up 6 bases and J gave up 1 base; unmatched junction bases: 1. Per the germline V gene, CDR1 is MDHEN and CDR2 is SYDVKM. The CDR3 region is CASRGQGTDTQYF. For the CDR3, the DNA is TGTGCCAGCAGAGGACAGGGCACAGATACGCAGTATTTT.

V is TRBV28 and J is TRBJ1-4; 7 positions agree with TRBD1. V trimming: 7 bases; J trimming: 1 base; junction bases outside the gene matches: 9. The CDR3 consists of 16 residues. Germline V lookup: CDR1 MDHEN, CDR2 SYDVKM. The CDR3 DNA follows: TGTGCCAGCACCTCCCGGGACAGCGGAACTAATGAAAAACTGTTTTTT. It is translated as CASTSRDSGTNEKLFF. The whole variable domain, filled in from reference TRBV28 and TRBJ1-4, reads DVKVTQSSRYLVKRTGEKVFLECVQDMDHENMFWYRQDPGLGLRLIYFSYDVKMKEKGDIPEGYSVSREKKERFSLILESASTNQTSMYLCASTSRDSGTNEKLFFGSGTQLSVL.

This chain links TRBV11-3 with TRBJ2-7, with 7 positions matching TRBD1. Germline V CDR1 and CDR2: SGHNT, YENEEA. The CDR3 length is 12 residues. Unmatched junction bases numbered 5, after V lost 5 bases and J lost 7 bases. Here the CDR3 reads CASSDRVGEQYF. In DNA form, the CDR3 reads TGTGCCAGCAGCGACAGGGTTGGAGAGCAGTACTTC.

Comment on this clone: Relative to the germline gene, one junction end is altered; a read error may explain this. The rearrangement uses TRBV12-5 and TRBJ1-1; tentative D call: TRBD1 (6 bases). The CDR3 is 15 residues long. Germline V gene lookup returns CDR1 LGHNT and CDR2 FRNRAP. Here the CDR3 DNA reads TGTGCTAGTGATTTGCGGGGGGCCGCAAACACTGAAGCTTTCTTT. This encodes CASDLRGAANTEAFF.

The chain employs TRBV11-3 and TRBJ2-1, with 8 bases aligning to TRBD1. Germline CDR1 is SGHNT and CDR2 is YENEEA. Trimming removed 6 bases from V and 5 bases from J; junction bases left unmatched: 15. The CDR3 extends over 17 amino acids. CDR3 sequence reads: CASSQNSQDRAHNEQFF. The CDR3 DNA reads TGTGCCAGCAGTCAAAATTCACAGGACAGGGCCCACAATGAGCAGTTCTTC.

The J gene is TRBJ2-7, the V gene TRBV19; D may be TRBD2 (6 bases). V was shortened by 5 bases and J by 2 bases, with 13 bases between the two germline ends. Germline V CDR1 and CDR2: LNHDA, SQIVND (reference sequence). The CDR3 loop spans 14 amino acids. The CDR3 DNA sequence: TGTGCCAGTAGTTCCGGGACTGATGCCTACGAGCAGTACTTC. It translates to CASSSGTDAYEQYF.

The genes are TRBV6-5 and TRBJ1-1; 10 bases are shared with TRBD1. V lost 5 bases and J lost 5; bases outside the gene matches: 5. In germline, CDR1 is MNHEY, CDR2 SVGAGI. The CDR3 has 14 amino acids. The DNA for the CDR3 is TGTGCCAGCAGTCGACAGGGGGCGAAAACTGAAGCTTTCTTT. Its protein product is CASSRQGAKTEAFF.

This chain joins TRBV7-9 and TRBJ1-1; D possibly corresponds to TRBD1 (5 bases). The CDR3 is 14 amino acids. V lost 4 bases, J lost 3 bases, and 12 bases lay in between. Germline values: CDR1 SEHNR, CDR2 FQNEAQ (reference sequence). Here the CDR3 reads CASSSLGHHTEAFF. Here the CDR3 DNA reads TGTGCCAGCAGCTCGCTCGGACACCACACTGAAGCTTTCTTT.

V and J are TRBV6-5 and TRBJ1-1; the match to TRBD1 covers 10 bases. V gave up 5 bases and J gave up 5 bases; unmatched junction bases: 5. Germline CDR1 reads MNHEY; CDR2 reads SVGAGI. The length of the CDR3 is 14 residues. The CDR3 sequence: CASSPGTGETEAFF. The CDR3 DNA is TGTGCCAGCAGTCCCGGGACAGGGGAGACTGAAGCTTTCTTT.

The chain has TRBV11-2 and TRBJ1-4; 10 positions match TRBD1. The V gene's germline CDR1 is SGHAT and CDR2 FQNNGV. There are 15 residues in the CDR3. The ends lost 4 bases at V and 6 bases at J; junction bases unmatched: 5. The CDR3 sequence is CASSSRQGADEKLFF. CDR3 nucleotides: TGTGCCAGCAGCTCAAGACAGGGGGCAGATGAAAAACTGTTTTTT.

The CDR3 reads CASSLRGGVQNKYF. The CDR3 DNA sequence: TGTGCCAGCAGCTTACGCGGGGGCGTTCAAAACAAGTACTTC. The chain recombines TRBV5-8 with TRBJ2-5; D may be TRBD2 (7 bases). CDR3 length: 14 residues. Germline loops: CDR1 SGHTS, CDR2 YDEGEE. V lost 2 bases, J lost 12 bases, and 20 bases lay in between.

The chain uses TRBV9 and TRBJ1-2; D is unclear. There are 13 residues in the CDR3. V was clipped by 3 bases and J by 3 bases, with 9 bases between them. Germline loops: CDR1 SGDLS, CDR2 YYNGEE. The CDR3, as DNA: TGTGCCAGCAGCGCCGGACTGGACTATGGCTACACCTTC. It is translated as CASSAGLDYGYTF.

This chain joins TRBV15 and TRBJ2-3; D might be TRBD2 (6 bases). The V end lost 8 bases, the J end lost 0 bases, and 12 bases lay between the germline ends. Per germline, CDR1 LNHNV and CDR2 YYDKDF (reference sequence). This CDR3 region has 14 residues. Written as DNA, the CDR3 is TGTGCCACCGGGCGCGCGGGAAGCACAGATACGCAGTATTTT. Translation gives CATGRAGSTDTQYF.